The 18 T cell receptor beta chains below all came from one sample that was sequenced in a study of glioma-infiltrating T cells after dendritic cell vaccination. Sequenced by immunoSEQ multiplex PCR; TCRdb stores in-frame clones only, minus some. The sample carries 80,000 to 95,000 clones, more than 75% recorded once. This specimen was blood, taken before dendritic cell vaccination. The origin of the receptors is a human donor with glioblastoma.

The chain uses TRBV27 and TRBJ2-7, with TRBD1 as a possible D gene (5 bases). The CDR3 loop spans 13 amino acids. The V gene's germline CDR1 is MNHEY and CDR2 SMNVEV (reference sequence). The V gene lost 4 bases and the J gene lost 1 base, with 8 bases spanning the gap. The CDR3 DNA is TGTGCCAGCAGTTCTGACAGTTCCTACGAGCAGTACTTC. As protein: CASSSDSSYEQYF.

The chain joins TRBV6-1 to TRBJ1-2; possibly TRBD1 for D (5 bases). Germline CDR1 MNHNS, CDR2 SASEGT. With 6 bases removed from V and 4 bases from J, the gap between germline ends came to 18 bases. This CDR3 has 15 residues. The CDR3, as DNA: TGTGCCAGCAGGGAACGGGCAGGGCCAGTCTATGGCTACACCTTC. Translation: CASRERAGPVYGYTF.

The V and J genes are TRBV12-5 and TRBJ2-1; D remains unclear. The CDR3 length is 13 residues. Germline V gene data show CDR1 as LGHNT and CDR2 as FRNRAP. The V and J ends lost 1 base and 4 bases respectively, with 5 bases between them. The CDR3 protein is CASGLASYNEQFF. In DNA form, the CDR3 reads TGTGCTAGTGGTTTGGCCTCGTACAATGAGCAGTTCTTC.

The chain uses TRBV5-1 and TRBJ2-5; the D is unclear. This CDR3 comprises 13 residues. Germline assignment: CDR1 SGHRS and CDR2 YFSETQ. V dropped 3 bases and J dropped 0 bases, with 6 bases sitting between them. Written as DNA, the CDR3 is TGCGCCAGCAGCTCGGAGTACCAAGAGACCCAGTACTTC. Encoded protein: CASSSEYQETQYF. Full variable domain (rest looked up from reference TRBV5-1 and TRBJ2-5): KAGVTQTPRYLIKTRGQQVTLSCSPISGHRSVSWYQQTPGQGLQFLFEYFSETQRNKGNFPGRFSGRQFSNSRSEMNVSTLELGDSALYLCASSSEYQETQYFGPGTRLLVL.

J is TRBJ2-7 and V is TRBV18, with a tentative D call TRBD1 (6 bases). Germline V CDR1 and CDR2: KGHSH, LQKENI. This CDR3 region has 14 residues. V shed 6 bases and J shed 3 bases, with 15 bases lying between them. The DNA for the CDR3 is TGTGCCAGCTCGCCATCGACAGGAGGCTACGAGCAGTACTTC. This encodes CASSPSTGGYEQYF.

About this clone: As the CDR3 is not closed by the conserved phenylalanine or tryptophan, this likely results from a read error. The DNA is omitted, as the CDR3 cannot be located on it reliably, and the CDR3 follows TCRdb's listing. The chain links TRBV21-1 to TRBJ1-1. TRBV21-1 is described as a pseudogene. Ends included, the CDR3 has 10 residues. The CDR3 here is CASSSPVEEV.

This clone was found a few times. The J gene is TRBJ1-2, the V gene TRBV6-1; 7 positions agree with TRBD1. The CDR3 has 13 residues. The ends lost 6 bases at V and 5 bases at J; junction bases unmatched: 6. Germline V lookup: CDR1 MNHNS, CDR2 SASEGT. This chain's CDR3 is CASRPPGGYGYTF. For the CDR3, the DNA is TGTGCCAGCAGACCGCCAGGGGGGTATGGCTACACCTTC.

This rearrangement joins TRBV9 to TRBJ2-1, with a weak D call TRBD1 (8 bases). Germline loops: CDR1 SGDLS, CDR2 YYNGEE. The CDR3 has 16 residues. V was cut by 0 bases and J by 2 bases, with 12 bases left in between. The CDR3 loop reads CASSVDRGGTYNEQFF. DNA for the CDR3: TGTGCCAGCAGCGTAGACAGGGGGGGCACCTACAATGAGCAGTTCTTC.

This clone was counted once. As DNA, the CDR3 is TGCGCCAGCAGCCCCCTTGTAACAGGGTCGACCGGGGAGCTGTTTTTT. Its translation: CASSPLVTGSTGELFF. The rearrangement joins TRBV5-1 to TRBJ2-2; TRBD1 is a possible D gene (6 bases). V lost 4 bases, J lost 5 bases, and 18 bases lay in between. Germline V gives CDR1 SGHRS, CDR2 YFSETQ. The CDR3 length is 16 residues.

The chain uses TRBV6-5 and TRBJ1-5; D is perhaps TRBD1 (5 bases). In germline, CDR1 is MNHEY, CDR2 SVGAGI. The CDR3 contains 12 residues. The ends were cut back, 6 bases at V and 4 bases at J, with 7 bases in the middle. The CDR3 coding sequence is TGTGCCAGCAGGGAGGGGAATCAGCCCCAGCATTTT. Encoded protein: CASREGNQPQHF.

This sequence joins TRBV7-2 and TRBJ1-4; D ambiguous. The germline V gene encodes CDR1 SGHTA and CDR2 FQGNSA. This CDR3 spans 13 amino acids. V lost 6 bases, J lost 8 bases, and 13 bases lay in between. In DNA form, the CDR3 reads TGTGCCAGCAGACCGGGAGGGAGCGAAAAACTGTTTTTT. This codes for CASRPGGSEKLFF.

V and J are TRBV27 and TRBJ1-4; tentative D call: TRBD1 (5 bases). This CDR3 is 13 amino acids long. The V gene's germline CDR1 is MNHEY and CDR2 SMNVEV (reference sequence). With 7 bases removed from V and 8 bases from J, the gap between germline ends came to 14 bases. The CDR3 loop is CASKATGREKLFF. The CDR3 DNA is TGTGCCAGCAAGGCAACAGGTCGGGAAAAACTGTTTTTT.

The chain couples TRBV6-6 to TRBJ2-7; D perhaps matches TRBD1 (6 bases). Trimming took off 0 bases at V and 3 bases at J, with 12 bases between the two ends. The CDR3 is 15 residues long. Germline V CDR1 and CDR2: MNHNY, SVGAGI (reference sequence). The CDR3 protein is CASSYSPQGNYEQYF. DNA of the CDR3: TGTGCCAGCAGTTACTCGCCGCAGGGGAACTACGAGCAGTACTTC.

CDR3 DNA sequence: TGCGCCAGCAGCTTTGACGGGAGGGGTCAGCCCCAGCATTTT. Protein: CASSFDGRGQPQHF. The chain recombines TRBV5-1 with TRBJ1-5, with D perhaps TRBD1 (5 bases). The V and J ends lost 2 bases and 6 bases respectively, with 12 bases between them. The CDR3 is made up of 14 amino acids. The germline CDR1 and CDR2 sequences are SGHRS and YFSETQ.

The V and J genes are TRBV5-1 and TRBJ2-7; TRBD1 matches at 7 bases. Germline CDR1 SGHRS, CDR2 YFSETQ. The CDR3 contains 15 residues. V was clipped by 1 base and J by 4 bases; unmatched bases: 8. The CDR3 region is CASSLSGTAEYEQYF. CDR3 nucleotide sequence: TGCGCCAGCAGCTTGTCCGGGACAGCGGAATACGAGCAGTACTTC.

The chain uses TRBV5-8 and TRBJ1-5; the D gene is possibly TRBD1 (5 bases). Between the trimmed V and J ends, which lost 0 bases and 6 bases, there was a span of 10 bases. The germline CDR1 and CDR2 sequences are SGHTS and YDEGEE. This CDR3 comprises 14 residues. The CDR3 here is CASSLGGVGQPQHF. The CDR3 region has the DNA TGTGCCAGCAGCTTGGGGGGGGTGGGTCAGCCCCAGCATTTT.

This clone was recorded once. The chain employs TRBV7-2 and TRBJ2-2; possible D gene TRBD1, 6 bases. V was clipped by 7 bases and J by 1 base, with 19 bases between them. Germline V CDR1 and CDR2: SGHTA, FQGNSA. The CDR3 has 17 amino acids. The CDR3 spells CASNWGLGKMNTGELFF. In nucleotides, the CDR3 is TGTGCCAGCAATTGGGGGCTAGGCAAAATGAACACCGGGGAGCTGTTTTTT.

This chain joins TRBV5-4 and TRBJ2-5; no firm D call. This CDR3 contains 13 residues. Trimming shortened V by 0 bases and J by 3 bases, and 6 bases separated the two germline ends. CDR1 is SGHNT and CDR2 is YYREEE in the germline V gene (reference sequence). In nucleotides, the CDR3 is TGTGCCAGCAGCTTGGCTTATGAAGAGACCCAGTACTTC. It codes for CASSLAYEETQYF. Full variable domain (remainder filled in from reference TRBV5-4 and TRBJ2-5): ETGVTQSPTHLIKTRGQQVTLRCSSQSGHNTVSWYQQALGQGPQFIFQYYREEENGRGNFPPRFSGLQFPNYSSELNVNALELDDSALYLCASSLAYEETQYFGPGTRLLVL.